The clone carrying this T cell receptor beta chain has just a few counts. Its antigen is as yet unknown. Sample-barcoded 5' priming and a J-beta primer mix drove a second PCR of about 7 to 11 cycles. TCRdb reprocessed the 5' RACE reads via MiXCR and lists one record per CDR3 protein. There are approximately 1.5 million distinct CDR3 sequences in the sample; approximately 43% occur only once, and under 5% lies in the top ten. These data belong to a study of blood T cells in healthy people across ages. Germline V gene sequence: CDR1 SEHNR, CDR2 FQNEAQ (reference sequence). This CDR3 region has 16 residues. J lost 2 bases, V lost 1 base, and 3 bases had no gene match. Study-wide results and limits: Long-lived and aged donors differed, with more naive CD4+ cells and higher diversity in the long-lived. Those diversity estimates obtained from one million T cells were thought to be underestimates.

The sequence came from a woman aged 18-29 years in good health. Sequencing was done on a sample of blood. The genes are TRBV7-9 and TRBJ2-5; the match to TRBD2 covers 11 bases. This CDR3 is CASSLVGLAAQETQYF. DNA for the CDR3: TGTGCCAGCAGCTTAGTGGGACTAGCGGCTCAAGAGACCCAGTACTTC.